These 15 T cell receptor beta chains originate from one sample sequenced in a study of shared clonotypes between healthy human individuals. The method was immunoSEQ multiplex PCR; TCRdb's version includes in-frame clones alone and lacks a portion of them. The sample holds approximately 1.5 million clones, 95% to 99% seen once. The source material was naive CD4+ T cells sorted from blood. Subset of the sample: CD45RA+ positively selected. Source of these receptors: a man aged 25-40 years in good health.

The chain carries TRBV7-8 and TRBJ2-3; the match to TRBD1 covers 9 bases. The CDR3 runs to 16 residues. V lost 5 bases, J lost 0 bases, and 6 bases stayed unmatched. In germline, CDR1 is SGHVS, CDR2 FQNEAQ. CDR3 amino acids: CASSLKQGASTDTQYF. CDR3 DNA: TGTGCCAGCAGCCTCAAACAGGGGGCAAGCACAGATACGCAGTATTTT.

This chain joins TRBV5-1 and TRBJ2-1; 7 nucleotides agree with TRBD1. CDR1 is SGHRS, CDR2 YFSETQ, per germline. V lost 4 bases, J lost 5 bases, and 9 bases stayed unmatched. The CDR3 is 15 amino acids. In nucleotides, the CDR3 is TGCGCCAGCAGCCCTACCGGGACAGACGACAATGAGCAGTTCTTC. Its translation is CASSPTGTDDNEQFF.

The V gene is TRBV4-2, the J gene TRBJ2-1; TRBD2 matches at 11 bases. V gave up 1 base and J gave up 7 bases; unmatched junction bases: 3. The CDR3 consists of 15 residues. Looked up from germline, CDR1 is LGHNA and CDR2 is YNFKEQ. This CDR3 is CASSQGSSGRNEQFF. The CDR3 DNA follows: TGTGCCAGCAGCCAAGGCTCTAGCGGGAGGAATGAGCAGTTCTTC.

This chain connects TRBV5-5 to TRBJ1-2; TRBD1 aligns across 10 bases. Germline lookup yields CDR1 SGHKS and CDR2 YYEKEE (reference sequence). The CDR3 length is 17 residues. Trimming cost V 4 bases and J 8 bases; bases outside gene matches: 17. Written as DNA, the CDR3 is TGTGCCAGCAGCCCCACCCCCCGGGACAGGGGAATTGGCGGCTACACCTTC. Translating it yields CASSPTPRDRGIGGYTF.

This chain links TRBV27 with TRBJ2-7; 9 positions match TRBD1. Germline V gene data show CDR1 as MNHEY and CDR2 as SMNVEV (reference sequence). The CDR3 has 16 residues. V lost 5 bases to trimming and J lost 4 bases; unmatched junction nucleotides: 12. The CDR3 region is CASSPLTGTGIYEQYF. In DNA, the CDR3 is TGTGCCAGCAGTCCCCTCACCGGGACAGGGATTTACGAGCAGTACTTC.

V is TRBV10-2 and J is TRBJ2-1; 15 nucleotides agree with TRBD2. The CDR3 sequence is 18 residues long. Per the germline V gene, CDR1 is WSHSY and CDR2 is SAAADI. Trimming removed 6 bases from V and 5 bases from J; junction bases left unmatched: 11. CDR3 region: CASRRGLAGGRVNNEQFF. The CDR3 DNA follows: TGCGCCAGCAGGAGGGGACTAGCGGGAGGAAGGGTCAACAATGAGCAGTTCTTC.

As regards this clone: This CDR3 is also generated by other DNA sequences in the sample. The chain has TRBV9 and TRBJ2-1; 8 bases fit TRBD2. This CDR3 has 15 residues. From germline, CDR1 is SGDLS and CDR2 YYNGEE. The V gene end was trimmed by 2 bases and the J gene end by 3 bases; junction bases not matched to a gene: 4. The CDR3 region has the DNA TGTGCCAGCAGCGTTACTAGCGGACTCTACAATGAGCAGTTCTTC. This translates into CASSVTSGLYNEQFF.

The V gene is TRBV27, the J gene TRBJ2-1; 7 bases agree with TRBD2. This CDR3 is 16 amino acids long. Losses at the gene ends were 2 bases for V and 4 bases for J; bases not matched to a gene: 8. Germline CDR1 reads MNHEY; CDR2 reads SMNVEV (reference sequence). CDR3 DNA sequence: TGTGCCAGCAGTTTAAAGTTACTAGCGAGTTACAATGAGCAGTTCTTC. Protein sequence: CASSLKLLASYNEQFF.

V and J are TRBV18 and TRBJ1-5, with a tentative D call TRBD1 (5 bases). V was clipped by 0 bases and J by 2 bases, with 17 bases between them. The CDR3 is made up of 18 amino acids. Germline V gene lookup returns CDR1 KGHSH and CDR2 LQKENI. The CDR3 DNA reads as TGTGCCAGCTCACCACCCACGGCCAGGGCTCCGGGCAATCAGCCCCAGCATTTT. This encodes CASSPPTARAPGNQPQHF. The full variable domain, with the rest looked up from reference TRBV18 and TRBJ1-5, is NAGVMQNPRHLVRRRGQEARLRCSPMKGHSHVYWYRQLPEEGLKFMVYLQKENIIDESGMPKERFSAEFPKEGPSILRIQQVVRGDSAAYFCASSPPTARAPGNQPQHFGDGTRLSIL.

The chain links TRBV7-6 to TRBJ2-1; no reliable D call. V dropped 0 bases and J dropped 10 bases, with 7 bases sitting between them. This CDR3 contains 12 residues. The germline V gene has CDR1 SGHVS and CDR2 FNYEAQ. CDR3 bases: TGTGCCAGCAGCTTAGCAATCAACGAGCAGTTCTTC. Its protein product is CASSLAINEQFF.

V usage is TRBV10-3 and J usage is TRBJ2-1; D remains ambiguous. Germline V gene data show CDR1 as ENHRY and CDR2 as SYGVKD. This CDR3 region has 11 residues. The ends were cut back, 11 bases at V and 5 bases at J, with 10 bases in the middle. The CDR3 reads CAAEAHNEQFF. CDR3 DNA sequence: TGTGCCGCCGAGGCCCACAATGAGCAGTTCTTC.

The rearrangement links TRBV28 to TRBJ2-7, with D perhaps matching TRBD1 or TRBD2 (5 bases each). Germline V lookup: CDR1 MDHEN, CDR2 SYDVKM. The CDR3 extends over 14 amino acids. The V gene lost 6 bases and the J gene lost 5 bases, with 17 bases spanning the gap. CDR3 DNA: TGTGCCAGCAGCCTCCTGGGGGATAGCGACGAGCAGTACTTC. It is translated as CASSLLGDSDEQYF.

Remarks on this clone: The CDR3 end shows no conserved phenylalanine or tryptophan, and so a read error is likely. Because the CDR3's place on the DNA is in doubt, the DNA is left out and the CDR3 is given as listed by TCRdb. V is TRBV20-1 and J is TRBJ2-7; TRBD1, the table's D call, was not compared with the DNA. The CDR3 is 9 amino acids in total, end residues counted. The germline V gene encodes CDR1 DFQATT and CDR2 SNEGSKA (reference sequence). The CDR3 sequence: CSAAGVPLL.

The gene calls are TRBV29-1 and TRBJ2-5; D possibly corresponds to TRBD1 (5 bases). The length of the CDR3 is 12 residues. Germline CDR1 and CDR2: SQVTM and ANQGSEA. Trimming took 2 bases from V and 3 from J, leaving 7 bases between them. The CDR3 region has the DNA TGCAGCGTTGAATCGACAGAAGAGACCCAGTACTTC. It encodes CSVESTEETQYF.

The CDR3: CATAQGLAGRLQYF. DNA for the CDR3: TGTGCCACAGCCCAGGGACTAGCGGGAAGGTTGCAGTACTTC. V gene TRBV10-3 combines with J gene TRBJ2-7; 13 bases map to TRBD2. V was pared by 10 bases and J by 9 bases, with 12 bases of the junction left unmatched. The CDR3 runs to 14 residues. Germline loops: CDR1 ENHRY, CDR2 SYGVKD.